This is a list of T cell receptor beta chains from one sample in a study of blood T cells in healthy people across ages. TCRdb passed the 5' RACE reads through MiXCR, listing each CDR3 protein once. The repertoire holds hundreds of thousands of distinct CDR3 sequences, with roughly three fifths as singletons. Material for sequencing was blood. Source of these receptors: a man aged 35 to 55 in good health. CDR3s include the opening cysteine and the closing phenylalanine or tryptophan. The order of the fields is V gene, D gene, clone size, J gene, CDR3 protein, CDR3 DNA. D genes are given only for firm matches. The size entry is marked missing in some rows and otherwise reads once, few, many or a size class.

TRBV6-5	.	many	TRBJ2-5	CASSGQGKETQYF	TGTGCCAGCAGTGGGCAAGGCAAAGAGACCCAGTACTTC
TRBV6-2/TRBV6-3	.	few	TRBJ2-1	CASSYGVPRYNEQFF	TGTGCCAGCAGTTACGGGGTACCGAGGTACAATGAGCAGTTCTTC
TRBV5-1	.	.	TRBJ1-4	CASSLGPQGSGEKLFF	TGCGCCAGCAGCTTGGGTCCACAGGGATCCGGTGAAAAACTGTTTTTT
TRBV6-6	.	.	TRBJ2-4	CASSYGNGIQYF	TGTGCCAGCAGTTACGGGAATGGCATTCAGTACTTC
TRBV6-1	TRBD2	.	TRBJ2-5	CASSWTSGLQETQYF	TGTGCCAGCAGTTGGACTAGCGGTCTCCAAGAGACCCAGTACTTC
TRBV2	TRBD2	.	TRBJ2-3	CAGRRGEVDTQYF	TGTGCCGGAAGACGGGGGGAAGTGGATACGCAGTATTTT
TRBV5-1	TRBD2	.	TRBJ2-7	CASSLVASGRDLSYEQYF	TGCGCCAGCAGCTTGGTGGCTAGCGGGAGGGACCTCTCCTACGAGCAGTACTTC
TRBV3-1	.	.	TRBJ1-5	CASSQIDSPDGPQHF	TGTGCCAGCAGCCAAATAGACAGCCCGGACGGGCCCCAGCATTTT
TRBV5-4	.	few	TRBJ2-7	CASSLAGTASYEQYF	TGTGCCAGCAGCTTGGCTGGTACCGCATCCTACGAGCAGTACTTC
TRBV27	.	.	TRBJ2-4	CASTPGGDAAKNIQYF	TGTGCCAGCACCCCTGGTGGGGATGCAGCCAAAAACATTCAGTACTTC
TRBV6-1	.	.	TRBJ1-4	CASSEDGAGEKLFF	TGTGCCAGCAGTGAAGATGGCGCTGGTGAAAAACTGTTTTTT
TRBV25-1	TRBD1	few	TRBJ1-2	CASSARQGLNYGYTF	TGTGCCAGCAGTGCTAGACAGGGGTTAAACTATGGCTACACCTTC
TRBV27	.	.	TRBJ1-1	CASTQGVRGPAFF	TGTGCCAGCACTCAAGGGGTAAGAGGTCCGGCTTTCTTT
TRBV12-3/TRBV12-4	TRBD1	many	TRBJ2-5	CASSTGGQETQYF	TGTGCCAGCAGTACAGGGGGCCAAGAGACCCAGTACTTC
TRBV2	TRBD2	.	TRBJ2-2	CASTGGGLIGELFF	TGTGCCAGCACGGGGGGAGGACTTATCGGGGAGCTGTTTTTT
TRBV6-6	.	few	TRBJ2-3	CASGAGPSTDTQYF	TGTGCCAGCGGCGCGGGACCAAGCACAGATACGCAGTATTTT
TRBV20-1	TRBD2	few	TRBJ2-3	CSARSQSGRAADTQYF	TGCAGTGCTAGGTCACAGTCCGGGAGGGCCGCAGATACGCAGTATTTT
TRBV7-2	.	.	TRBJ2-7	CASSLNGPSYEQYF	TGTGCCAGCAGCTTAAACGGGCCTTCCTACGAGCAGTACTTC
TRBV7-2	.	.	TRBJ2-2	CASSTSFFTGELFF	TGTGCCAGCAGCACCTCCTTCTTCACCGGGGAGCTGTTTTTT
TRBV20-1	.	.	TRBJ2-3	CSALTAGQGTDTQYF	TGCAGTGCTCTAACGGCTGGGCAGGGTACAGATACGCAGTATTTT
TRBV7-7	.	.	TRBJ2-1	CASSLGTRNNEQFF	TGTGCTAGCAGCTTAGGGACGCGGAACAATGAGCAGTTCTTC
TRBV6-6	TRBD2	few	TRBJ2-4	CASSYRVAGTSEQYF	TGTGCCAGCAGTTACCGAGTAGCGGGTACTAGTGAGCAGTACTTC
TRBV6-1	.	.	TRBJ2-5	CASSPSPRDRYF	TGTGCCAGCAGCCCCTCGCCACGCGATCGGTACTTC
TRBV28	.	.	TRBJ2-3	CASSPNYDRLRDTQYF	TGTGCCAGCAGCCCTAACTACGACAGGCTTAGAGATACGCAGTATTTT
TRBV7-2	TRBD2	.	TRBJ2-3	CASSPQLAVTDTQYF	TGTGCCAGCAGCCCCCAACTAGCGGTCACAGATACGCAGTATTTT
TRBV10-3	.	.	TRBJ2-5	CAISDTTHQETQYF	TGTGCCATCAGTGATACGACTCACCAAGAGACCCAGTACTTC
TRBV27	TRBD2	few	TRBJ2-5	CASSRTSGEETQYF	TGTGCCAGCAGTCGGACTAGCGGGGAGGAGACCCAGTACTTC
TRBV29-1	.	few	TRBJ1-5	CSVSDGGGNQPQHF	TGCAGCGTTTCGGATGGCGGGGGCAATCAGCCCCAGCATTTT
TRBV5-1	.	.	TRBJ1-2	CASSLNRNEGYTF	TGCGCCAGCAGCTTGAACAGGAATGAGGGCTACACCTTC
TRBV20-1	.	.	TRBJ2-1	CSALTGQSSYNEQFF	TGCAGTGCTTTGACAGGTCAGAGCTCCTACAATGAGCAGTTCTTC
TRBV4-3	.	few	TRBJ2-1	CASSQVGGAAYNEQFF	TGCGCCAGCAGCCAAGTGGGGGGGGCCGCCTACAATGAGCAGTTCTTC
TRBV20-1	TRBD1	.	TRBJ2-5	CSASRDRGLETQYF	TGCAGTGCTAGCCGGGACAGGGGGCTGGAGACCCAGTACTTC
TRBV27	TRBD1	few	TRBJ1-4	CASSFGGQGEEKLFF	TGTGCCAGCAGTTTTGGGGGACAGGGGGAAGAAAAACTGTTTTTT
TRBV28	TRBD1	.	TRBJ2-6	CASSPGTGVAGANVPTF	TGTGCCAGCTCACCCGGGACAGGGGTCGCTGGGGCCAACGTCCCGACTTTC
TRBV11-3	.	few	TRBJ2-7	CASSPQGRAYEQYF	TGTGCCAGCAGCCCCCAAGGCCGGGCGTACGAGCAGTACTTC
TRBV11-2	TRBD2	few	TRBJ2-7	CAIPKPGLAGVGEQYF	TGTGCCATCCCCAAGCCGGGACTAGCGGGAGTGGGCGAGCAGTACTTC
TRBV27	.	.	TRBJ2-2	CASSVLASIGELFF	TGTGCCAGCAGTGTATTGGCTAGCATCGGGGAGCTGTTTTTT
TRBV3-1	.	.	TRBJ1-4	CASSQSGRLLREELFF	TGTGCCAGCAGCCAATCAGGGCGGTTACTGAGGGAAGAACTGTTTTTT
TRBV28	.	.	TRBJ2-7	CASSLLNQPEQYF	TGTGCCAGCAGTTTATTGAATCAGCCCGAGCAGTACTTC
TRBV14	.	.	TRBJ1-5	CASSHYGSNQPQHF	TGTGCCAGCAGCCATTACGGTAGCAATCAGCCCCAGCATTTT
TRBV12-3/TRBV12-4	TRBD1	.	TRBJ2-1	CASSFPQGANNEQFF	TGTGCCAGCAGTTTCCCCCAGGGGGCGAACAATGAGCAGTTCTTC
TRBV11-2	.	few	TRBJ2-7	CASVRGVTYEQYF	TGTGCCAGCGTCCGTGGGGTGACCTACGAGCAGTACTTC
TRBV7-3	.	.	TRBJ2-3	CASSSLGGPSDTQYF	TGTGCCAGCAGCTCCCTCGGGGGGCCGTCAGATACGCAGTATTTT
TRBV7-9	.	few	TRBJ2-3	CASSLLSAATDTQYF	TGTGCCAGCAGCTTACTTTCGGCAGCCACAGATACGCAGTATTTT
TRBV29-1	TRBD1	few	TRBJ2-1	CSATPGQGGGEQFF	TGCAGCGCAACACCGGGACAGGGCGGGGGTGAGCAGTTCTTC
TRBV7-2	TRBD2	few	TRBJ2-7	CASSSLFSSGILYEQYF	TGTGCCAGCAGCTCCCTTTTTAGTAGCGGGATACTCTACGAGCAGTACTTC
TRBV2	.	few	TRBJ2-1	CASSVQSGRVNEQFF	TGTGCCAGCAGTGTACAGAGCGGGCGAGTCAATGAGCAGTTCTTC
TRBV20-1	.	few	TRBJ2-7	CSAPLGALSYEQYF	TGCAGTGCCCCCCTGGGGGCGCTCTCCTACGAGCAGTACTTC
TRBV7-9	TRBD1	few	TRBJ1-4	CASSHPGGPNEKLFF	TGTGCCAGCAGCCACCCAGGGGGCCCGAATGAAAAACTGTTTTTT
TRBV18	TRBD1	.	TRBJ1-1	CASSPRQGYGRSTEAFF	TGTGCCAGCTCACCGCGACAGGGTTATGGACGCAGCACTGAAGCTTTCTTT